Listed here are 29 T cell receptor beta chains from one sample, sequenced in a study of response to subunit inactivated influenza vaccine. TCRdb re-called the RT-PCR reads with MiXCR, one entry per CDR3 protein. The sample lists about 190,000 distinct CDR3 sequences, under 15% occurring once. The sequencing here drew on CD8+ T cells sorted from PBMCs, taken around 5 days after vaccination. The receptors come from a man aged 50 or older who received an inactivated influenza vaccine.

This chain links TRBV7-2 with TRBJ2-1; TRBD1 matches at 7 bases. In germline, CDR1 is SGHTA, CDR2 FQGNSA. Trimming cost V 1 base and J 2 bases; bases outside gene matches: 8. CDR3 size: 17 residues. CDR3 bases: TGTGCCAGCAGCTTAGTAAGTGACAGGGATCCCTACAATGAGCAGTTCTTC. This gives the protein CASSLVSDRDPYNEQFF.

This clonotype was counted between two and nine times. The V call is TRBV11-2, the J call TRBJ2-7, with D perhaps matching TRBD1 (6 bases). CDR1 is SGHAT, CDR2 FQNNGV, per germline. V gave up 5 bases and J gave up 4 bases, with 15 bases separating them. The CDR3 loop spans 14 amino acids. DNA of the CDR3: TGTGCCAGCAGCCTCCCAACAGGGCATTACGAGCAGTACTTC. It specifies CASSLPTGHYEQYF.

A few counts support this clonotype. This chain connects TRBV6-5 to TRBJ2-1; 10 nucleotides align to TRBD2. V lost 2 bases and J lost 6; bases outside the gene matches: 7. This CDR3 contains 16 residues. The V gene's germline CDR1 is MNHEY and CDR2 SVGAGI. The CDR3 loop is CASSYHGLAGVNEQFF. The CDR3 DNA reads as TGTGCCAGCAGTTACCACGGTCTAGCGGGGGTCAATGAGCAGTTCTTC.

The chain recombines TRBV12-3 or TRBV12-4 with TRBJ2-5; 11 bases fit TRBD1. The trim removed 5 bases at V and 4 bases at J, leaving 6 bases unmatched. The CDR3 contains 15 residues. This chain's CDR3 is CASSPRDRGGETQYF. For the CDR3, the DNA is TGTGCCAGCAGTCCCAGGGACAGGGGGGGAGAGACCCAGTACTTC.

This clonotype was detected only a few times. The CDR3 region has the DNA TGTGCCAGCAGTTACTCGCTCTTGGCGAACACTGAAGCTTTCTTT. This codes for CASSYSLLANTEAFF. The gene calls are TRBV6-5 and TRBJ1-1, with D unclear. Trimming took off 0 bases at V and 1 base at J, with 9 bases between the two ends. Germline V gene data show CDR1 as MNHEY and CDR2 as SVGAGI. This CDR3 region has 15 residues.

This clonotype was observed a few times. The chain combines TRBV6-2 or TRBV6-3 with TRBJ1-2; 8 bases are a match to TRBD1. Trimming cost V 6 bases and J 4 bases; bases outside gene matches: 16. The V gene's germline CDR1 is MNHEY and CDR2 SVGEGT. CDR3 length equals 17 residues. The CDR3 spells CASRSLPSDRGVYGYTF. CDR3 sequence (DNA): TGTGCCAGCAGGAGCCTGCCATCCGACAGGGGTGTCTATGGCTACACCTTC.

Comment on this clonotype: A read error may account for a junction end that differs from germline. The V gene is TRBV3-1, the J gene TRBJ2-1, with 8 positions matching TRBD1. The length of the CDR3 is 17 residues. In germline, CDR1 is LGHDT, CDR2 YNNKEL (reference sequence). The CDR3, as DNA: TGTGCCACCAGCCAAGATTCACCAGGGGGCCCCTACAATGAGCAGTTCTTC. This codes for CATSQDSPGGPYNEQFF.

The chain couples TRBV2 to TRBJ2-7; 7 nucleotides match TRBD1. Germline V gene lookup returns CDR1 SNHLY and CDR2 FYNNEI. The CDR3 is 16 amino acids. V was pared by 1 base and J by 2 bases, with 8 bases of the junction left unmatched. This chain's CDR3 is CASSEGIGGDPYEQYF. CDR3 coding DNA: TGTGCCAGCAGTGAAGGAATAGGGGGCGACCCCTACGAGCAGTACTTC.

This sequence joins TRBV2 and TRBJ2-7; D possibly corresponds to TRBD1 (6 bases). V gave up 7 bases and J gave up 6 bases, with 10 bases separating them. Looked up from germline, CDR1 is SNHLY and CDR2 is FYNNEI. CDR3 length equals 11 residues. The CDR3 sequence is CASIQGGEQYF. The CDR3 DNA is TGTGCCAGCATACAGGGTGGCGAGCAGTACTTC.

The chain links TRBV6-1 to TRBJ2-2; 7 positions match TRBD2. The CDR3 sequence is 15 residues long. The ends lost 5 bases at V and 5 bases at J; junction bases unmatched: 8. Germline CDR1 reads MNHNS; CDR2 reads SASEGT. The CDR3, as DNA: TGTGCCAGCAGTCATGGGGGGGGGTCAACCGGGGAGCTGTTTTTT. Translating gives CASSHGGGSTGELFF.

V and J are TRBV29-1 and TRBJ2-7; D unresolved. V lost 0 bases to trimming and J lost 3 bases, with 12 bases between them. CDR3 length: 14 residues. Germline V lookup: CDR1 SQVTM, CDR2 ANQGSEA. The CDR3 loop reads CSVEDRGRHYEQYF. In DNA, the CDR3 is TGCAGCGTTGAAGATCGAGGACGACACTACGAGCAGTACTTC.

The J gene is TRBJ1-1, the V gene TRBV5-1; D gene uncertain. The length of the CDR3 is 13 residues. Germline V CDR1 and CDR2: SGHRS, YFSETQ. Trimming stripped 2 bases from V and 4 bases from J, with 9 bases between. DNA of the CDR3: TGCGCCAGCAGCTTCGGCAGCGGCACTGAAGCTTTCTTT. Protein: CASSFGSGTEAFF.

This clonotype was recorded many times. The chain couples TRBV9 to TRBJ2-7; weak D call: TRBD2 (5 bases). The ends were cut back, 4 bases at V and 2 bases at J, with 16 bases in the middle. The CDR3 totals 15 residues. The germline V gene has CDR1 SGDLS and CDR2 YYNGEE. The CDR3, as DNA: TGTGCCAGCAGCTTAGATGAGGGCCTTACCTACGAGCAGTACTTC. Translated, it gives CASSLDEGLTYEQYF. The full variable domain, completed using reference TRBV9 and TRBJ2-7, is DSGVTQTPKHLITATGQRVTLRCSPRSGDLSVYWYQQSLDQGLQFLIQYYNGEERAKGNILERFSAQQFPDLHSELNLSSLELGDSALYFCASSLDEGLTYEQYFGPGTRLTVT.

This clonotype turned up a few times. Compared with germline, one end of the junction differs, possibly owing to a read error. The chain joins TRBV4-2 to TRBJ2-3, with D unresolved. Looked up from germline, CDR1 is LGHNA and CDR2 is YNFKEQ. This CDR3 region has 16 residues. The CDR3 DNA reads TGTGCCAGCAGCCAAGAATACATACCGAGCACCGATACGCAGTATTTT. It codes for CASSQEYIPSTDTQYF.

The V and J genes are TRBV4-3 and TRBJ2-2; D is unresolved. This CDR3 contains 14 residues. The germline CDR1 and CDR2 sequences are LGHNA and YSLEER. Deletions cut 8 bases from V and 5 bases from J, with 15 bases between. In DNA form, the CDR3 reads TGCGCCAGCTGCGCTTGGACGCAAACCGGGGAGCTGTTTTTT. It specifies CASCAWTQTGELFF.

The V and J genes are TRBV3-1 and TRBJ2-5; TRBD2 aligns across 8 bases. Trimming removed 4 bases from V and 0 bases from J; junction bases left unmatched: 7. CDR3 length equals 16 residues. Looked up from germline, CDR1 is LGHDT and CDR2 is YNNKEL (reference sequence). CDR3 sequence (DNA): TGTGCCAGCAGCCGCGGGGGGCGAGGCGACCAAGAGACCCAGTACTTC. It is translated as CASSRGGRGDQETQYF.

This chain uses TRBV20-1 with TRBJ2-5; 8 nucleotides line up with TRBD2. The CDR3 totals 13 residues. The V segment lost 3 bases and the J segment 5 bases; nucleotides outside the gene matches: 5. Germline V lookup: CDR1 DFQATT, CDR2 SNEGSKA (reference sequence). The CDR3 coding sequence is TGCAGTGCTAGTGCGGGGGGCCGGGAGACCCAGTACTTC. This codes for CSASAGGRETQYF.

This chain uses TRBV15 with TRBJ2-3, with D unclear. The CDR3 covers 15 residues. The V gene's germline CDR1 is LNHNV and CDR2 YYDKDF (reference sequence). V was clipped by 0 bases and J by 3 bases, with 10 bases between them. The CDR3 DNA follows: TGTGCCACCAGCAGAGATTCGGGCAGGACAGATACGCAGTATTTT. This encodes CATSRDSGRTDTQYF.

The table lists this clonotype with many counts. J is TRBJ2-1 and V is TRBV6-5; D ambiguous. Trimming stripped 0 bases from V and 10 bases from J, with 10 bases between. Germline-derived CDR1 and CDR2 are MNHEY and SVGAGI. The CDR3 consists of 13 residues. The CDR3 region is CASSYSHSSEQFF. Written as DNA, the CDR3 is TGTGCCAGCAGTTACTCTCATAGTTCCGAGCAGTTCTTC.

A few counts support this clonotype. The chain links TRBV27 to TRBJ2-1, with 10 bases aligning to TRBD2. Germline values: CDR1 MNHEY, CDR2 SMNVEV (reference sequence). J gave up 3 bases and V 3 bases, and 5 bases lay outside the gene matches. This CDR3 has 16 amino acids. CDR3 sequence reads: CASSFIAGGLYNEQFF. The CDR3, as DNA: TGTGCCAGCAGTTTTATAGCGGGGGGTCTCTACAATGAGCAGTTCTTC.

There are a few counts of this clonotype. This chain connects TRBV9 to TRBJ1-3; the D gene is possibly TRBD1 (5 bases). V dropped 0 bases and J dropped 4 bases, with 11 bases sitting between them. The CDR3 is 15 residues long. The germline V gene has CDR1 SGDLS and CDR2 YYNGEE. CDR3 protein: CASSVGGNTGNTIYF. Written as DNA, the CDR3 is TGTGCCAGCAGCGTAGGGGGGAATACGGGAAACACCATATATTTT.

This clonotype showed up just a few times. This chain links TRBV29-1 with TRBJ1-2; TRBD1 matches 8 bases. CDR3 size: 14 residues. Per germline, CDR1 SQVTM and CDR2 ANQGSEA. The V and J ends lost 2 bases and 4 bases, in that order; junction bases with no gene match: 6. CDR3 DNA: TGCAGCGTTGAATTATCCGGGACAGGCTATGGCTACACCTTC. This gives the protein CSVELSGTGYGYTF. Drawing the rest from reference TRBV29-1 and TRBJ1-2, the complete variable domain is SAVISQKPSRDICQRGTSLTIQCQVDSQVTMMFWYRQQPGQSLTLIATANQGSEATYESGFVIDKFPISRPNLTFSTLTVSNMSPEDSSIYLCSVELSGTGYGYTFGSGTRLTVV.

This chain links TRBV29-1 with TRBJ2-2, with 8 bases identical to TRBD1. CDR3 length: 14 residues. Germline V CDR1 and CDR2: SQVTM, ANQGSEA. V was pared by 4 bases and J by 5 bases, with 6 bases of the junction left unmatched. CDR3: CSVGQGIGTGELFF. The DNA of the CDR3 is TGCAGCGTTGGACAGGGGATAGGGACCGGGGAGCTGTTTTTT.

The sample holds many counts of this clonotype. The gene calls are TRBV5-1 and TRBJ1-1, with a possible D match to TRBD1 (6 bases). V gave up 4 bases and J gave up 4 bases, with 14 bases separating them. The CDR3 runs to 14 residues. Germline V gene data show CDR1 as SGHRS and CDR2 as YFSETQ. CDR3 loop: CASSLSGVGTEAFF. The CDR3 DNA sequence: TGCGCCAGCAGCCTGTCAGGGGTGGGCACTGAAGCTTTCTTT.

This clonotype was counted a few times. The CDR3 sequence: CASSENFVNTEAFF. CDR3 nucleotide sequence: TGTGCCAGCAGTGAGAACTTTGTGAACACTGAAGCTTTCTTT. This sequence joins TRBV6-1 and TRBJ1-1, with unresolved D. Germline V gene lookup returns CDR1 MNHNS and CDR2 SASEGT. Trimming cost V 3 bases and J 0 bases, with 8 bases left between them. The CDR3 length is 14 residues.

This clonotype came up a few times. This rearrangement joins TRBV6-1 to TRBJ2-2, with D possibly matching TRBD2 (6 bases). This CDR3 is 16 amino acids long. Germline CDR1 MNHNS, CDR2 SASEGT. Trimming took off 5 bases at V and 1 base at J, with 14 bases between the two ends. DNA of the CDR3: TGTGCCAGCAGTCATACGGGACTCTTGAACACCGGGGAGCTGTTTTTT. This translates into CASSHTGLLNTGELFF.

The chain couples TRBV3-1 to TRBJ2-5; a possible D gene is TRBD1 (5 bases). Per germline, CDR1 LGHDT and CDR2 YNNKEL (reference sequence). This CDR3 is built from 14 residues. The germline V and J ends were trimmed by 5 bases and 7 bases, with 17 bases remaining between them. The CDR3 region has the DNA TGTGCCAGCAGCGTGGGGCAATCAGTTTTGACCCAGTACTTC. Protein: CASSVGQSVLTQYF.

J is TRBJ2-1 and V is TRBV5-1; possibly TRBD1 or TRBD2 for D (5 bases each). The germline V gene has CDR1 SGHRS and CDR2 YFSETQ. V was pared by 7 bases and J by 11 bases, with 16 bases between. This CDR3 has 12 residues. The CDR3 DNA reads TGCGCCAGCGGAAATCGGGACGACCAGCAGTTCTTC. This gives the protein CASGNRDDQQFF. The full variable domain, completed using reference TRBV5-1 and TRBJ2-1, is KAGVTQTPRYLIKTRGQQVTLSCSPISGHRSVSWYQQTPGQGLQFLFEYFSETQRNKGNFPGRFSGRQFSNSRSEMNVSTLELGDSALYLCASGNRDDQQFFGPGTRLTVL.

The rearrangement uses TRBV2 and TRBJ2-5; 12 nucleotides align to TRBD2. Germline V CDR1 and CDR2: SNHLY, FYNNEI. Trimming took 8 bases from V and 4 from J; bases not matched to a gene: 11. The CDR3 extends over 16 amino acids. In nucleotides, the CDR3 is TGTGCCAGCTCGGCTCCCCTAGCGGGGGGGCCAGAGACCCAGTACTTC. Translating gives CASSAPLAGGPETQYF.